The TCR beta chain under discussion was sequenced for a study of Graves' ophthalmopathy and Graves' hyperthyroidism. Study at large: Hyperthyroidism was classified as stable if no ophthalmopathy occurred within 18 months of follow-up. Study-wide findings and caveats: The authors also found most expanded thyroid clonotypes above 0.001 frequency in blood.

The CDR3 is made up of 16 amino acids. V lost 4 bases and J lost 3, with 18 bases in between. Germline V gives CDR1 KGHDR, CDR2 SFDVKD. This clonotype was seen a few times. Its antigen is still unknown. If patients had other autoimmune diseases, uncontrolled infections, pregnancy or lactation, they were excluded. For repertoire sequencing, the TCR beta CDR3 regions were amplified from RNA transcripts. The authors performed first-round RT-PCR with HTBI primers and then a second-round multiplex PCR. TCRdb recomputed calls from the multiplex PCR reads with MiXCR, one row per CDR3 protein. Of 450,000 to 600,000 distinct CDR3 sequences listed, less than 45% are singletons.

Sequenced: peripheral blood or thyroid tissue (not recorded which). The chain couples TRBV24-1 to TRBJ2-7; perhaps TRBD1 as D (6 bases). This receptor was identified in an adult man with Graves' hyperthyroidism. The CDR3: CATSDTGQPKDYEQYF. The CDR3 bases are TGTGCCACCAGTGACACCGGACAGCCCAAGGACTACGAGCAGTACTTC.